The 27 T cell receptor beta chains given below trace back to one sample, sequenced in a study of blood T cell repertoires in COVID-19. Profiling relied on immunoSEQ multiplex PCR, and the TCRdb table lists in-frame clones only, not all of them. The sample lists 250,000 to 350,000 clones, around 90% seen once, with 4.5% to 7% in the top ten. Sample: PBMCs or T cells enriched from blood (not recorded which). Receptors were obtained from a woman under 40 who had recovered from COVID-19.

The genes are TRBV6-5 and TRBJ2-7; a weak D match, TRBD2 (7 bases). Trimming removed 0 bases at V and 4 bases at J, with 13 bases between. Germline V CDR1 and CDR2: MNHEY, SVGAGI. CDR3 length equals 15 residues. The CDR3 loop reads CASSYSRGLMYEQYF. In nucleotides, the CDR3 is TGTGCCAGCAGTTACTCGCGGGGGCTAATGTACGAGCAGTACTTC.

This CDR3 is CASSLAGGLDEKLFF. The CDR3 bases are TGTGCCAGCAGCTTAGCCGGGGGGCTGGATGAAAAACTGTTTTTT. The V and J genes are TRBV7-2 and TRBJ1-4; TRBD1 is a possible D gene (6 bases). This CDR3 has 15 amino acids. V dropped 0 bases and J dropped 6 bases, with 11 bases sitting between them. In germline, CDR1 is SGHTA, CDR2 FQGNSA. Combining the CDR3 with reference TRBV7-2 and TRBJ1-4 gives the whole variable domain GAGVSQSPSNKVTEKGKDVELRCDPISGHTALYWYRQSLGQGLEFLIYFQGNSAPDKSGLPSDRFSAERTGGSVSTLTIQRTQQEDSAVYLCASSLAGGLDEKLFFGSGTQLSVL.

The table lists this clone with a count of one. This chain uses TRBV6-2 or TRBV6-3 with TRBJ2-2; 8 bases agree with TRBD1. V shed 0 bases, J shed 8 bases, and the junction held 5 bases outside the gene matches. CDR3 length: 15 amino acids. CDR1 is MNHEY and CDR2 is SVGEGT in the germline V gene. The CDR3 is CASSYSGQAVGELFF. CDR3 in DNA: TGTGCCAGCAGTTACTCGGGACAGGCGGTGGGGGAGCTGTTTTTT.

The chain joins TRBV5-1 to TRBJ2-5; D is ambiguous. The CDR3 extends over 13 amino acids. Trimming removed 2 bases at V and 2 bases at J, with 7 bases between. Germline-derived CDR1 and CDR2 are SGHRS and YFSETQ. The CDR3 spells CASSFRWQETQYF. CDR3 coding DNA: TGCGCCAGCAGCTTCAGATGGCAAGAGACCCAGTACTTC.

This chain joins TRBV5-1 and TRBJ1-1, with no clear D. In germline, CDR1 is SGHRS, CDR2 YFSETQ. The V end was cut by 2 bases, the J end by 4 bases, with 9 bases between. This CDR3 contains 13 residues. As DNA, the CDR3 is TGCGCCAGCAGCTTTACAGTACTCACTGAAGCTTTCTTT. As protein: CASSFTVLTEAFF.

This clone was recorded a few times. The V gene is TRBV20-1, the J gene TRBJ1-2; D is undetermined. The CDR3 is 11 residues long. Germline CDR1 DFQATT, CDR2 SNEGSKA (reference sequence). The germline V and J ends were trimmed by 3 bases and 5 bases, with 7 bases remaining between them. The CDR3 sequence: CSASTRYGYTF. The CDR3 DNA is TGCAGTGCTAGCACAAGATATGGCTACACCTTC.

This chain joins TRBV30 and TRBJ1-2, with D perhaps matching TRBD1 (6 bases). CDR1 and CDR2 from the germline V gene are GTSNPN and SVGIG (reference sequence). The CDR3 length is 13 residues. Trimming left V 0 bases short and J 8 bases short, with 13 bases between. The CDR3 DNA follows: TGTGCCTGGAGTGTGCGGGGGGCACAGGGCTACACCTTC. It codes for CAWSVRGAQGYTF. The variable domain in full, completed from reference TRBV30 and TRBJ1-2, reads SQTIHQWPATLVQPVGSPLSLECTVEGTSNPNLYWYRQAAGRGLQLLFYSVGIGQISSEVPQNLSASRPQDRQFILSSKKLLLSDSGFYLCAWSVRGAQGYTFGSGTRLTVV.

The V and J genes are TRBV3-1 (or the pseudogene TRBV3-2) and TRBJ2-1; 9 bases agree with TRBD1. The CDR3 is made up of 14 amino acids. CDR1 is LGHDT and CDR2 is YNNKEL in the germline V gene (reference sequence). V gave up 3 bases and J gave up 5 bases; unmatched junction bases: 2. The DNA of the CDR3 is TGTGCCAGCAGCCATGGGACAGGGCACAATGAGCAGTTCTTC. Amino acid sequence: CASSHGTGHNEQFF.

The gene calls are TRBV5-1 and TRBJ2-4, with D perhaps matching TRBD2 (6 bases). The germline V and J ends were trimmed by 4 bases and 3 bases, with 14 bases remaining between them. This CDR3 has 15 residues. From germline, CDR1 is SGHRS and CDR2 YFSETQ. The CDR3 spells CASSPGGMVKNIQYF. The DNA of the CDR3 is TGCGCCAGCAGCCCCGGGGGAATGGTCAAAAACATTCAGTACTTC.

This chain joins TRBV5-5 and TRBJ1-2, with a weak D call TRBD1 (6 bases). The CDR3 length is 14 residues. V was pared by 2 bases and J by 2 bases, with 10 bases between. Germline V gene sequence: CDR1 SGHKS, CDR2 YYEKEE (reference sequence). Here the CDR3 reads CASSFSQGNYGYTF. The CDR3 DNA follows: TGTGCCAGCAGCTTTAGCCAGGGGAACTATGGCTACACCTTC. Combining the CDR3 with reference TRBV5-5 and TRBJ1-2 gives the whole variable domain DAGVTQSPTHLIKTRGQQVTLRCSPISGHKSVSWYQQVLGQGPQFIFQYYEKEERGRGNFPDRFSARQFPNYSSELNVNALLLGDSALYLCASSFSQGNYGYTFGSGTRLTVV.

The gene calls are TRBV11-2 and TRBJ1-3, with D maybe TRBD1 (6 bases). The germline gives CDR1 SGHAT, CDR2 FQNNGV. CDR3 length: 15 residues. Trimming cost V 6 bases and J 12 bases, with 24 bases left between them. CDR3 residues: CASRTVGGPQTGIYF. CDR3 nucleotide sequence: TGTGCCAGCAGGACCGTCGGGGGGCCACAAACGGGCATATATTTT.

The genes are TRBV19 and TRBJ1-4; 7 bases fit TRBD1. V shed 0 bases and J 5 bases; nucleotides not matched to a gene: 9. Germline values: CDR1 LNHDA, CDR2 SQIVND (reference sequence). This CDR3 contains 17 residues. CDR3 in amino acids: CASSIDRSGQSNEKLFF. In nucleotides, the CDR3 is TGTGCCAGTAGTATAGATCGGTCGGGACAGTCAAATGAAAAACTGTTTTTT.

The V gene is TRBV4-1, the J gene TRBJ2-3, with D tentatively TRBD2 (6 bases). The germline V and J ends were trimmed by 2 bases and 1 base, with 16 bases remaining between them. The length of the CDR3 is 17 residues. Germline V gives CDR1 MGHRA, CDR2 YSYEKL. The CDR3 DNA follows: TGCGCCAGCAGCCAATCCTCTAGCGCCGGGGGCACAGATACGCAGTATTTT. Its translation: CASSQSSSAGGTDTQYF.

This clone was observed a single time. This chain links TRBV7-6 with TRBJ2-1, with 7 bases identical to TRBD2. Per germline, CDR1 SGHVS and CDR2 FNYEAQ. Trimming cost V 2 bases and J 3 bases; bases outside gene matches: 4. CDR3 length: 15 residues. In DNA form, the CDR3 reads TGTGCCAGCAGCTTAAGTCTAGCGGACTACAATGAGCAGTTCTTC. It yields the protein CASSLSLADYNEQFF.

V usage is TRBV2 and J usage is TRBJ2-3; TRBD2 aligns across 11 bases. J lost 2 bases, V lost 5 bases, and 3 bases had no gene match. Germline lookup yields CDR1 SNHLY and CDR2 FYNNEI. The CDR3 totals 15 residues. In nucleotides, the CDR3 is TGTGCCAGCAGTCAGACTAGCGGGGTCACAGATACGCAGTATTTT. Its translation is CASSQTSGVTDTQYF.

V usage is TRBV18 and J usage is TRBJ1-1; D is unresolved. Trimming shortened V by 6 bases and J by 2 bases, and 10 bases separated the two germline ends. The CDR3 has 13 residues. Germline CDR1 KGHSH, CDR2 LQKENI. This CDR3 is CASSEGGNTEAFF. The CDR3 DNA is TGTGCCAGCTCCGAGGGAGGTAACACTGAAGCTTTCTTT.

This chain links TRBV7-3 with TRBJ1-1; no clear D. CDR1 is SGHTA and CDR2 is FQGTGA in the germline V gene. CDR3 length: 14 amino acids. V was pared by 6 bases and J by 1 base, with 12 bases between. The CDR3: CASSKREGNTEAFF. The CDR3 DNA reads as TGTGCCAGCAGTAAACGGGAAGGGAACACTGAAGCTTTCTTT.

The rearrangement joins TRBV3-1 (or the pseudogene TRBV3-2) to TRBJ1-2, with 7 bases identical to TRBD1. This CDR3 is built from 14 residues. Per germline, CDR1 LGHDT and CDR2 YNNKEL (reference sequence). The V gene end was trimmed by 4 bases and the J gene end by 2 bases; junction bases not matched to a gene: 4. DNA for the CDR3: TGTGCCAGCAGCCCGATGGACAGGAACTATGGCTACACCTTC. Encoded protein: CASSPMDRNYGYTF.

J is TRBJ2-7 and V is TRBV29-1, with D unresolved. Looked up from germline, CDR1 is SQVTM and CDR2 is ANQGSEA. The CDR3 has 11 residues. The ends were cut back, 4 bases at V and 3 bases at J, with 7 bases in the middle. CDR3 residues: CSVGQFYEQYF. For the CDR3, the DNA is TGCAGCGTTGGCCAGTTCTACGAGCAGTACTTC.

The chain carries TRBV6-5 and TRBJ2-3; 16 positions match TRBD2. V dropped 2 bases and J dropped 12; count of bases not matched to a gene: 5. Germline V gene sequence: CDR1 MNHEY, CDR2 SVGAGI. The CDR3 is made up of 15 amino acids. CDR3 sequence: CASSYPGLAGGEQYF. DNA for the CDR3: TGTGCCAGCAGTTACCCGGGACTAGCGGGGGGGGAACAGTATTTT.

The rearrangement joins TRBV29-1 to TRBJ2-3, with D possibly TRBD2 on 6 matching bases. V was trimmed by 5 bases and J by 5 bases, leaving 14 bases between them. The CDR3 spans 13 residues. The germline V gene encodes CDR1 SQVTM and CDR2 ANQGSEA. The chain's CDR3 is CSVYGLKGDTQYF. As DNA, the CDR3 is TGCAGCGTTTACGGACTAAAGGGAGATACGCAGTATTTT.

The rearrangement links TRBV7-9 to TRBJ2-4, with 9 bases identical to TRBD2. Germline V lookup: CDR1 SEHNR, CDR2 FQNEAQ (reference sequence). The V and J ends lost 11 bases and 4 bases, in that order; junction bases with no gene match: 6. The CDR3 extends over 13 amino acids. The CDR3: CASSGGPKNIQYF. DNA for the CDR3: TGTGCCTCGAGCGGGGGGCCGAAAAACATTCAGTACTTC.

This clone was seen only once. The chain carries TRBV5-1 and TRBJ1-1, with D unresolved. The length of the CDR3 is 13 residues. The germline gives CDR1 SGHRS, CDR2 YFSETQ. Trimming cost V 0 bases and J 6 bases, with 9 bases left between them. This chain's CDR3 is CASSLAGMSEAFF. The CDR3 DNA sequence: TGCGCCAGCAGCTTGGCCGGGATGTCTGAAGCTTTCTTT.

This chain connects TRBV6-5 to TRBJ1-6; 9 bases agree with TRBD1. CDR1 is MNHEY and CDR2 is SVGAGI in the germline V gene. This CDR3 is built from 13 residues. Germline trimming cut 6 bases from V and 10 bases from J; bases unmatched to any gene: 4. CDR3 loop: CASRPGTGSPLHF. As DNA, the CDR3 is TGTGCCAGCAGGCCCGGGACAGGGTCACCCCTCCACTTT.

The chain is built from TRBV30 and TRBJ1-3, with D possibly being TRBD1 (5 bases). CDR3 length: 16 amino acids. V lost 5 bases, J lost 3 bases, and 20 bases lay in between. Germline V gene sequence: CDR1 GTSNPN, CDR2 SVGIG (reference sequence). The CDR3 loop reads CAWRGWGGKGGNTIYF. In nucleotides, the CDR3 is TGTGCCTGGCGGGGCTGGGGGGGGAAGGGTGGAAACACCATATATTTT.

The V gene is TRBV12-3 or TRBV12-4, the J gene TRBJ1-5; D ambiguous. The CDR3 has 13 residues. V was shortened by 8 bases and J by 4 bases, with 12 bases between the two germline ends. The CDR3 protein is CASSRGPNQPQHF. The CDR3, as DNA: TGTGCCAGCTCCCGGGGTCCGAATCAGCCCCAGCATTTT.

The rearrangement links TRBV7-9 to TRBJ1-1, with D possibly being TRBD1 (6 bases). CDR1 and CDR2 (germline): SEHNR, FQNEAQ (reference sequence). This CDR3 region has 14 residues. Trimming shortened V by 7 bases and J by 4 bases, and 16 bases separated the two germline ends. CDR3 protein: CASTIRGGRTEAFF. CDR3 sequence (DNA): TGTGCCAGCACCATTAGGGGGGGGCGCACTGAAGCTTTCTTT.